This T cell receptor (beta chain) was captured in a study of blood T cell repertoires in COVID-19. On the study more broadly: T cells, B-cell-depleted T cells, or PBMCs provided the cDNA or gDNA that served as material.

This table comes from immunoSEQ multiplex PCR, and its TCRdb copy is limited to in-frame clones, with some not included. The sample contains under 30,000 clones, 92% of which appear only once. Sequenced sample: peripheral blood. This clonotype was obtained from a man aged 50-59 years with active COVID-19.

The CDR3: CASRPGTGVREQYF. The DNA for the CDR3 is TGTGCCAGCAGACCCGGGACAGGGGTTCGGGAGCAGTACTTC. This chain uses TRBV2 with TRBJ2-7; 10 nucleotides match TRBD1. CDR3 length: 14 residues. Unmatched junction bases numbered 9, after V lost 6 bases and J lost 7 bases. The germline CDR1 and CDR2 sequences are SNHLY and FYNNEI. Using reference TRBV2 and TRBJ2-7 for the parts outside the CDR3, the full variable domain is EPEVTQTPSHQVTQMGQEVILRCVPISNHLYFYWYRQILGQKVEFLVSFYNNEISEKSEIFDDQFSVERPDGSNFTLKIRSTKLEDSAMYFCASRPGTGVREQYFGPGTRLTVT.